This T cell receptor beta chain was recovered during a study of CD8+CD57+ T cells in acquired aplastic anemia. About the research overall: Quantities of DNA derived from sorted CD4+ and CD8+ cells averaged approximately 3 ug. General study points: Patients did not significantly differ from controls in CD8+ Simpson's diversity.

CD8+CD57+ cell expansion, shown by flow cytometry, had occurred in the patients selected for sequencing. The study sampled blood from patients who had received no therapy. This clonotype appeared a few times. Its antigen remains unknown. Genomic DNA acted as the template from which TCR beta VDJ combination and CDR3 sequence profiling were carried out. TCRdb re-analysed the reads in MiXCR, keeping a single row per CDR3 protein. The sample comprises hundreds of thousands of distinct CDR3 sequences, around 30% of which are singletons, and roughly 0.8% rests with the top ten. Sequencing was done on a sample of sorted CD4+, CD8+, or CD8+CD57+ T cells (not recorded which) from PBMCs. The source of this sequence is a human donor with aplastic anemia.

CDR3 bases: TGTGCCAGCGGACAGACCTATGGCTACACCTTC. The encoded protein is CASGQTYGYTF. The V and J genes are TRBV6-1 and TRBJ1-2; D may be TRBD1 (6 bases). The ends were cut back, 8 bases at V and 4 bases at J, with 8 bases in the middle. The CDR3 covers 11 residues. CDR1 and CDR2 (germline): MNHNS, SASEGT.